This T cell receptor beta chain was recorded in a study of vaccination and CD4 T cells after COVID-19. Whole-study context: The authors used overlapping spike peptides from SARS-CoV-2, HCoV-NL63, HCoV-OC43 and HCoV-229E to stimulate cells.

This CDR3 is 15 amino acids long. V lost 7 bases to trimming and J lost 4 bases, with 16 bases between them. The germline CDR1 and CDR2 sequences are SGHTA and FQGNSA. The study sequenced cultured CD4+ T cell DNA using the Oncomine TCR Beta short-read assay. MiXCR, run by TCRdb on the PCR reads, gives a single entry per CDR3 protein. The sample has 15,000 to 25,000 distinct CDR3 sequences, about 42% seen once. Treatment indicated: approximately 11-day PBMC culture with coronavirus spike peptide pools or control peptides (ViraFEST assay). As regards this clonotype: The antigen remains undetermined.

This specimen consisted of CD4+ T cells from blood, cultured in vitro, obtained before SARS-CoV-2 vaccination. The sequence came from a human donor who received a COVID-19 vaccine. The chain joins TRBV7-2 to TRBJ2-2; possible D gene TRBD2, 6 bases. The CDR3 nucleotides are TGTGCCAGCACCTTGGAGGGGCTTATCACCGGGGAGCTGTTTTTT. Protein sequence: CASTLEGLITGELFF. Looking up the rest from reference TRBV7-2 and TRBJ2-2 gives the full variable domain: GAGVSQSPSNKVTEKGKDVELRCDPISGHTALYWYRQSLGQGLEFLIYFQGNSAPDKSGLPSDRFSAERTGGSVSTLTIQRTQQEDSAVYLCASTLEGLITGELFFGEGSRLTVL.